Below are 24 T cell receptor beta chains sequenced from a single sample in a study of T cell repertoires in cytomegalovirus infection. TCRdb called the reads again in MiXCR, with one record for every CDR3 protein. The sample comprises around 200,000 distinct CDR3 sequences, around two fifths of which are singletons, and 59% rests with the top ten. What these receptors recognize is not known. This material consisted of CD8+ T cells from cultured PBMCs, taken from culture after CMV antigen stimulation. These receptors originate from a human donor in good health (CMV status not recorded). Some clones in this sample may be carry-over from other donors' samples.

The J gene is TRBJ1-1, the V gene TRBV18; 11 nucleotides agree with TRBD1. The CDR3 covers 18 residues. The V gene end was trimmed by 4 bases and the J gene end by 4 bases; junction bases not matched to a gene: 14. Germline V gene data show CDR1 as KGHSH and CDR2 as LQKENI. The CDR3 DNA follows: TGTGCCAGCTCACTACTCCGGACAGGGGGCGATCGTGCCACTGAAGCTTTCTTT. This translates into CASSLLRTGGDRATEAFF.

As to this clonotype: This could be a read error, since a much larger clone is one nucleotide away. J is TRBJ2-1 and V is TRBV7-2; 9 nucleotides agree with TRBD2. Trimming cost V 2 bases and J 4 bases; bases outside gene matches: 6. The CDR3 has 16 residues. Germline CDR1 reads SGHTA; CDR2 reads FQGNSA. The CDR3 region has the DNA TGTACCAGCAGCTTAAGCGGGGGGCCCTTTTACAATGAGCAGTTCTTC. This gives the protein CTSSLSGGPFYNEQFF. Together with reference TRBV7-2 and TRBJ2-1, the CDR3 gives the full variable domain: GAGVSQSPSNKVTEKGKDVELRCDPISGHTALYWYRQSLGQGLEFLIYFQGNSAPDKSGLPSDRFSAERTGGSVSTLTIQRTQQEDSAVYLCTSSLSGGPFYNEQFFGPGTRLTVL.

In this sample, this clonotype turned up many times. The chain has TRBV7-8 and TRBJ2-3; 12 positions agree with TRBD2. Germline loops: CDR1 SGHVS, CDR2 FQNEAQ. The CDR3 is 16 amino acids. V was pared by 5 bases and J by 4 bases, with 7 bases of the junction left unmatched. The CDR3 nucleotides are TGTGCCAGCAGCCTGGCTAGCGGGAGGGGACCAGATACGCAGTATTTT. Translated, it gives CASSLASGRGPDTQYF.

This clonotype was recorded a few times. This chain connects TRBV11-1 to TRBJ2-5, with D tentatively TRBD2 (5 bases). This CDR3 comprises 16 residues. Germline-derived CDR1 and CDR2 are SGHAT and FQDESV (reference sequence). The ends were cut back, 2 bases at V and 1 base at J, with 14 bases in the middle. CDR3 in amino acids: CASSLRASRLQETQYF. The CDR3 nucleotides read TGTGCCAGCAGCTTAAGGGCTAGCCGACTCCAAGAGACCCAGTACTTC.

This clonotype was observed a handful of times. This chain uses TRBV2 with TRBJ1-3; weak D call: TRBD1 (5 bases). This CDR3 has 16 residues. Trimming shortened V by 1 base and J by 0 bases, and 10 bases separated the two germline ends. The germline V gene has CDR1 SNHLY and CDR2 FYNNEI. This CDR3 reads CASSEGRVSSGNTIYF. DNA for the CDR3: TGTGCCAGCAGTGAAGGCAGGGTGAGCTCTGGAAACACCATATATTTT.

The chain recombines TRBV4-2 with TRBJ2-1; 8 bases align to TRBD1. CDR3 length: 15 amino acids. With 4 bases clipped from V and 6 bases from J, the junction kept 8 bases outside the gene matches. Germline CDR1 is LGHNA and CDR2 is YNFKEQ. The CDR3 DNA reads TGTGCCAGCAGCCCCGCTACAGGGGGAAGCAATGAGCAGTTCTTC. Protein sequence: CASSPATGGSNEQFF.

This clonotype was detected only a few times. V usage is TRBV4-2 and J usage is TRBJ2-7, with a tentative D call TRBD2 (6 bases). The CDR3 has 18 residues. CDR1 LGHNA and CDR2 YNFKEQ come from the germline V gene. Trimming shortened V by 0 bases and J by 6 bases, and 24 bases separated the two germline ends. CDR3 in DNA: TGTGCCAGCAGCCAAGACGGTATAGGTAGCGGTCTGGGGAGCGAGCAGTACTTC. Encoded protein: CASSQDGIGSGLGSEQYF.

The chain has TRBV20-1 and TRBJ1-2; 8 positions match TRBD1. There are 14 residues in the CDR3. Trimming at V came to 0 bases and at J to 6 bases, leaving 6 bases not matched to a gene. The germline V gene encodes CDR1 DFQATT and CDR2 SNEGSKA (reference sequence). The CDR3 here is CSARDGGQGNGYTF. In DNA, the CDR3 is TGCAGTGCTAGAGATGGTGGACAGGGTAATGGCTACACCTTC.

V and J are TRBV2 and TRBJ2-7; the match to TRBD2 covers 15 bases. The CDR3 is 21 residues long. Germline values: CDR1 SNHLY, CDR2 FYNNEI. The V gene end was trimmed by 2 bases and the J gene end by 0 bases; junction bases not matched to a gene: 14. The CDR3 sequence: CASSELPGTSGRPLPSYEQYF. The CDR3 DNA follows: TGTGCCAGCAGTGAACTTCCGGGGACTAGCGGGAGGCCCCTTCCCTCCTACGAGCAGTACTTC. The variable domain in full, completed from reference TRBV2 and TRBJ2-7, reads EPEVTQTPSHQVTQMGQEVILRCVPISNHLYFYWYRQILGQKVEFLVSFYNNEISEKSEIFDDQFSVERPDGSNFTLKIRSTKLEDSAMYFCASSELPGTSGRPLPSYEQYFGPGTRLTVT.

This rearrangement joins TRBV6-1 to TRBJ2-1; D remains unclear. CDR1 is MNHNS, CDR2 SASEGT, per germline. The CDR3 is 11 residues long. V gave up 8 bases and J gave up 5 bases, with 7 bases separating them. The CDR3 coding sequence is TGTGCCAGCTTCGGTAACAATGAGCAGTTCTTC. It encodes CASFGNNEQFF.

The sample holds a few counts of this clonotype. V and J are TRBV12-3 or TRBV12-4 and TRBJ2-2; TRBD2 aligns across 7 bases. Trimming cost V 5 bases and J 0 bases; bases outside gene matches: 3. This CDR3 region has 15 residues. This CDR3 reads CASSPLAANTGELFF. CDR3 nucleotide sequence: TGTGCCAGCAGTCCCCTAGCGGCGAACACCGGGGAGCTGTTTTTT.

The sample holds many counts of this clonotype. The rearrangement joins TRBV7-8 to TRBJ2-1; TRBD2 matches at 7 bases. Germline V gene lookup returns CDR1 SGHVS and CDR2 FQNEAQ. V was clipped by 1 base and J by 7 bases; unmatched bases: 10. The CDR3 runs to 16 residues. The CDR3 loop reads CASSLGYAGAGNEQFF. The CDR3 DNA sequence: TGTGCCAGCAGCTTAGGATATGCGGGAGCGGGAAATGAGCAGTTCTTC.

This rearrangement joins TRBV7-6 to TRBJ2-1; D is perhaps TRBD1 (6 bases). Germline-derived CDR1 and CDR2 are SGHVS and FNYEAQ. V dropped 1 base and J dropped 8 bases, with 18 bases sitting between them. The CDR3 is made up of 16 amino acids. CDR3 loop: CASSLGGWGPRDEQFF. The CDR3 bases are TGTGCCAGCAGCTTAGGGGGGTGGGGGCCTAGGGATGAGCAGTTCTTC. Full variable domain (rest looked up from reference TRBV7-6 and TRBJ2-1): GAGVSQSPRYKVTKRGQDVALRCDPISGHVSLYWYRQALGQGPEFLTYFNYEAQQDKSGLPNDRFSAERPEGSISTLTIQRTEQRDSAMYRCASSLGGWGPRDEQFFGPGTRLTVL.

This clonotype turned up a few times. The chain has TRBV7-9 and TRBJ2-7, with a tentative D call TRBD1 (7 bases). V was clipped by 5 bases and J by 4 bases, with 18 bases between them. CDR3 length equals 15 residues. Germline CDR1 reads SEHNR; CDR2 reads FQNEAQ (reference sequence). For the CDR3, the DNA is TGTGCCAGCAGCAAAAGTGGTCCAGGGGGGTACGAGCAGTACTTC. Translated: CASSKSGPGGYEQYF. The whole variable domain, filled in from reference TRBV7-9 and TRBJ2-7, reads DTGVSQNPRHKITKRGQNVTFRCDPISEHNRLYWYRQTLGQGPEFLTYFQNEAQLEKSRLLSDRFSAERPKGSFSTLEIQRTEQGDSAMYLCASSKSGPGGYEQYFGPGTRLTVT.

The chain employs TRBV5-1 and TRBJ1-5; D is uncertain. Germline-derived CDR1 and CDR2 are SGHRS and YFSETQ. This CDR3 has 15 amino acids. The germline V and J ends were trimmed by 0 bases and 4 bases, with 11 bases remaining between them. CDR3 in amino acids: CASSLGSTQNQPQHF. DNA for the CDR3: TGCGCCAGCAGCTTGGGTTCCACGCAGAATCAGCCCCAGCATTTT.

The genes are TRBV27 and TRBJ1-6; 7 nucleotides agree with TRBD1. This CDR3 contains 19 residues. J lost 0 bases, V lost 6 bases, and 14 bases had no gene match. Germline V gene sequence: CDR1 MNHEY, CDR2 SMNVEV (reference sequence). The CDR3 protein is CASRTAWDSISSYNSPLHF. The CDR3 nucleotides read TGTGCCAGCAGGACCGCCTGGGACAGCATAAGCTCCTATAATTCACCCCTCCACTTT.

This clonotype was observed a handful of times. The chain combines TRBV12-3 or TRBV12-4 with TRBJ2-1; D is perhaps TRBD1 or TRBD2 (5 bases each). The CDR3 has 14 amino acids. Between the trimmed V and J ends, which lost 5 bases and 7 bases, there was a span of 15 bases. This chain's CDR3 is CASSEPGLGNEQFF. CDR3 bases: TGTGCCAGCAGTGAACCGGGGCTGGGGAATGAGCAGTTCTTC.

A note on this clonotype: In this CDR3 the conserved last residue, phenylalanine or tryptophan, is missing, so a read error is likely. The J gene is TRBJ2-7, the V gene TRBV11-2; perhaps D is TRBD1 or TRBD2 (5 bases each). The germline gives CDR1 SGHAT, CDR2 FQNNGV. Deletions cut 5 bases from V and 4 bases from J, with 15 bases between. The CDR3 has 14 residues. The CDR3, as DNA: TGTGCCAGCAGCCGTGAACCAGGGACGTACGAGCAGTACATC. Residues: CASSREPGTYEQYI.

This clonotype was picked up many times. The chain employs TRBV7-9 and TRBJ2-5, with 12 positions matching TRBD2. The CDR3 is made up of 20 amino acids. Germline values: CDR1 SEHNR, CDR2 FQNEAQ (reference sequence). Trimming removed 5 bases from V and 1 base from J; junction bases left unmatched: 17. CDR3 loop: CASSPPGGLAGPGAQETQYF. As DNA, the CDR3 is TGTGCCAGCAGCCCCCCGGGCGGACTAGCGGGACCGGGGGCCCAAGAGACCCAGTACTTC.

This clonotype was observed once. The chain couples TRBV9 to TRBJ2-1; D not certain. V lost 3 bases and J lost 6, with 13 bases in between. The germline V gene encodes CDR1 SGDLS and CDR2 YYNGEE. The CDR3 length is 14 residues. The CDR3 sequence is CASSASTSLNEQFF. The CDR3 nucleotides are TGTGCCAGCAGCGCCAGCACCTCTCTCAATGAGCAGTTCTTC.

The chain carries TRBV27 and TRBJ2-7, with D possibly being TRBD1 (6 bases). Germline CDR1 is MNHEY and CDR2 is SMNVEV (reference sequence). CDR3 length equals 19 residues. Trimming took 2 bases from V and 3 from J, leaving 26 bases between them. CDR3 coding DNA: TGTGCCAGCAGTTTAACTAAACAGGGCCCGCCAGACCCGGTCTACGAGCAGTACTTC. Protein sequence: CASSLTKQGPPDPVYEQYF.

This clonotype has only a few counts. The V call is TRBV28, the J call TRBJ1-5, with no clear D. The CDR3 sequence is 14 residues long. V was trimmed by 2 bases and J by 9 bases, leaving 14 bases between them. Germline CDR1 is MDHEN and CDR2 is SYDVKM. CDR3 in DNA: TGTGCCAGCAGTTTAAGCCATGAGCAATGGCCCCAGCATTTT. This sequence encodes CASSLSHEQWPQHF.

This clonotype was seen a handful of times. The CDR3 nucleotides read TGCGCCAGCAGCCTACGACAGGGGTCCCCTTACGAGCAGTACTTC. Protein product: CASSLRQGSPYEQYF. The rearrangement links TRBV4-1 to TRBJ2-7; 8 bases map to TRBD1. Germline V CDR1 and CDR2: MGHRA, YSYEKL. J was trimmed by 4 bases and V by 4 bases; bases with no gene match: 9. This CDR3 comprises 15 residues.

This clonotype turned up a few times. The chain combines TRBV7-8 with TRBJ2-1; D is unclear. This CDR3 spans 15 amino acids. V was shortened by 5 bases and J by 8 bases, with 19 bases between the two germline ends. Per the germline V gene, CDR1 is SGHVS and CDR2 is FQNEAQ. In nucleotides, the CDR3 is TGTGCCAGCAGCCCGGGTGTAAGCAGGCCGGATGAGCAGTTCTTC. This translates into CASSPGVSRPDEQFF.